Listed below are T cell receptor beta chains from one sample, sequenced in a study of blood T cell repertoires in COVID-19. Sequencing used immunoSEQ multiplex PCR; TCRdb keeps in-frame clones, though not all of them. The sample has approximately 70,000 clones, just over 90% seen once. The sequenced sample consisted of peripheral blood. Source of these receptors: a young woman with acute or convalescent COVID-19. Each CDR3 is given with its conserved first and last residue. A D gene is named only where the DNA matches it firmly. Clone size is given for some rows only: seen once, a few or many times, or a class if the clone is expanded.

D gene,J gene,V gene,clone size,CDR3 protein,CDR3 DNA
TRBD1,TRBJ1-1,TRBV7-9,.,CASSSTGGAEAFF,TGTGCCAGCAGCTCTACAGGGGGAGCTGAAGCTTTCTTT
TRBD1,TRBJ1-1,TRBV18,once,CASSLNSRTGMYF,TGTGCCAGCTCACTCAACTCGCGGACAGGGATGTATTTT
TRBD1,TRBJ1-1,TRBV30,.,CARTQGARTEAFF,TGTGCCCGGACGCAGGGGGCGCGAACTGAAGCTTTCTTT
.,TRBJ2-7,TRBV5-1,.,CASSSGGGEREQYF,TGCGCCAGCAGCTCGGGTGGCGGGGAGCGGGAGCAGTACTTC
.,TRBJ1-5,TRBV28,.,CASSSRQTPSNQPQHF,TGTGCCAGCAGTTCCCGACAGACCCCTAGCAATCAGCCCCAGCATTTT
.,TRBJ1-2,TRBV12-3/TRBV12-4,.,CASSKGQGYTF,TGTGCCAGCAGTAAAGGACAAGGCTACACCTTC
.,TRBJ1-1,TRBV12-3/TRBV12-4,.,CASSAGTEAFF,TGTGCCAGCAGTGCCGGGACAGAAGCTTTCTTT
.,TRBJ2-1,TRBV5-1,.,CASSPEGNGYNEQFF,TGCGCCAGCAGCCCGGAGGGTAATGGTTACAATGAGCAGTTCTTC
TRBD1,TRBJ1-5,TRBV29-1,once,CSLRPDDRGQLGSNQPQHF,TGCAGCCTACGGCCAGATGACAGGGGGCAATTAGGTAGCAATCAGCCCCAGCATTTT
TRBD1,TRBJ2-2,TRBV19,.,CASRVTGTGVAGELFF,TGTGCCAGTAGGGTCACCGGGACAGGGGTGGCCGGGGAGCTGTTTTTT
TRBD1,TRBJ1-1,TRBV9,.,CASSGQGAGTEAFF,TGTGCCAGCAGCGGGCAGGGGGCGGGCACTGAAGCTTTCTTT
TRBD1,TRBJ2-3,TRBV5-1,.,CASSPGTAQRTDTQYF,TGCGCCAGCAGCCCAGGGACAGCCCAACGCACAGATACGCAGTATTTT
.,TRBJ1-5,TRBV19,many,CASSILNQPQHF,TGTGCCAGTAGTATTCTCAATCAGCCCCAGCATTTT
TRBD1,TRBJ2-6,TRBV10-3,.,CAISAHRGREFGANVLTF,TGTGCCATCAGTGCTCACAGGGGGCGTGAGTTTGGGGCCAACGTCCTGACTTTC
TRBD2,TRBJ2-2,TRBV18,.,CASSPPALAGGTGELFF,TGTGCCAGCTCACCACCAGCCCTAGCGGGAGGTACCGGGGAGCTGTTTTTT
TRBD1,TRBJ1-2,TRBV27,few,CASSPRQGIDYGYTF,TGTGCCAGCAGTCCCCGACAGGGGATCGACTATGGCTACACCTTC
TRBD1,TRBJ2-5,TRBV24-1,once,CATIGTEETQYF,TGTGCCACCATTGGGACAGAAGAGACCCAGTACTTC
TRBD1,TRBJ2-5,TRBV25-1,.,CASSVGGQGAAETQYF,TGTGCCAGCAGTGTGGGAGGACAGGGGGCAGCAGAGACCCAGTACTTC
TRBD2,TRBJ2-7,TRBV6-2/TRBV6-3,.,CASSYPTSGSLQVYEQYF,TGTGCCAGCAGTTACCCTACTAGCGGGAGTTTACAGGTCTACGAGCAGTACTTC
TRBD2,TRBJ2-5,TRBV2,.,CAGAGVAGVGETQYF,TGTGCCGGGGCGGGAGTAGCGGGAGTGGGAGAGACCCAGTACTTC
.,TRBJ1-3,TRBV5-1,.,CASSTDSYSGNTIYF,TGCGCCAGCAGCACGGACAGCTACTCTGGAAACACCATATATTTT
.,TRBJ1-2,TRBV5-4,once,CASSSAGQHVGYGYTF,TGTGCCAGCAGCAGCGCCGGACAGCACGTGGGCTATGGCTACACCTTC
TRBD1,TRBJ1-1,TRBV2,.,CASMTGGLSTEAFF,TGTGCCAGCATGACAGGGGGCTTGAGCACTGAAGCTTTCTTT
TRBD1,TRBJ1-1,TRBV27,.,CASRVQGWNTEAFF,TGTGCCAGCAGGGTACAGGGGTGGAACACTGAAGCTTTCTTT
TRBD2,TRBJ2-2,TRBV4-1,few,CASSQDPGLAGNTGELFF,TGCGCCAGCAGCCAAGATCCTGGACTAGCGGGGAACACCGGGGAGCTGTTTTTT
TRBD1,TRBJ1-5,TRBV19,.,CASSIVDRGSNQPQHF,TGTGCCAGTAGTATAGTGGACAGGGGCTCCAATCAGCCCCAGCATTTT
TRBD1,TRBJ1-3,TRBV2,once,CASSVTGGSGNTIYF,TGTGCCAGCAGCGTTACAGGGGGCTCTGGAAACACCATATATTTT
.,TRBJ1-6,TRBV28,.,CASSSQTGYDSPLHF,TGTGCCAGCAGTTCTCAGACAGGTTATGATTCACCCCTCCACTTT
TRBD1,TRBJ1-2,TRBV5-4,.,CASSLVQGANYGYTF,TGTGCCAGCAGCTTGGTACAGGGGGCGAACTATGGCTACACCTTC
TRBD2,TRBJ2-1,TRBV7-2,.,CASSSSGLAFNEQFF,TGTGCCAGCAGCTCCTCGGGACTAGCGTTCAATGAGCAGTTCTTC
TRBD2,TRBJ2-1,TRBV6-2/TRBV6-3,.,CASSRNSGLAGVLFF,TGTGCCAGCAGTCGCAATTCAGGACTAGCGGGAGTTCTGTTCTTC
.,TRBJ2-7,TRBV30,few,CAWAVTQGAEQYF,TGTGCCTGGGCCGTCACCCAAGGGGCCGAGCAGTACTTC
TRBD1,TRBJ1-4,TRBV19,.,CASRSGTVNEKLFF,TGTGCCAGTAGATCCGGGACAGTGAATGAAAAACTGTTTTTT
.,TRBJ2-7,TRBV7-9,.,CASSLGAGTRKYF,TGTGCCAGCAGCTTAGGGGCCGGGACACGGAAGTACTTC
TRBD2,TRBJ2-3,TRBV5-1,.,CASSSTSGGAYTQYF,TGCGCCAGCAGCAGCACTAGCGGGGGGGCCTATACGCAGTATTTT
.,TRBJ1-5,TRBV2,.,CASRTELGQPQHF,TGTGCCAGCAGGACAGAGTTGGGTCAGCCCCAGCATTTT
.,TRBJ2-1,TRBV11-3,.,CASSLGGGLDNEQFF,TGTGCCAGCAGCTTAGGCGGGGGCCTAGACAATGAGCAGTTCTTC
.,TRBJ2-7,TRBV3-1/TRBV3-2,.,CASSPRGSGNEQYF,TGTGCCAGCAGCCCCCGGGGGAGCGGTAACGAGCAGTACTTC
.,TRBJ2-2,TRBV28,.,CASRGNPRASGSGELFF,TGTGCCAGCAGAGGAAACCCCCGGGCGAGCGGGTCCGGGGAGCTGTTTTTT
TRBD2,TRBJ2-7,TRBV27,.,CASSLQRGSYEQYF,TGTGCCAGCAGTTTGCAGCGGGGCTCCTACGAGCAGTACTTC
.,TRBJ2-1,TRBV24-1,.,CATSAGGGSNEQFF,TGTGCCACCAGTGCCGGGGGCGGGAGTAATGAGCAGTTCTTC
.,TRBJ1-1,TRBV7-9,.,CASSRTGQSEAFF,TGTGCCAGCAGCCGAACCGGACAGAGTGAAGCTTTCTTT
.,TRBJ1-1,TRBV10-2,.,CASSESQGRTEAFF,TGCGCCAGCAGTGAGTCCCAGGGAAGGACTGAAGCTTTCTTT
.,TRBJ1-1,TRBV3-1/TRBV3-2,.,CASSSSDNTEAFF,TGTGCCAGCAGCTCCTCAGATAACACTGAAGCTTTCTTT
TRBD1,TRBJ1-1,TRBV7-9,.,CASSRKTGRILNTEAFF,TGTGCCAGCAGCCGCAAGACAGGGAGGATTTTGAACACTGAAGCTTTCTTT
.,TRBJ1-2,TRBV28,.,CASNWGGGYTF,TGTGCCAGCAATTGGGGGGGTGGCTACACCTTC
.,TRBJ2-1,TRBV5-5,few,CASSLAADTAYNEQFF,TGTGCCAGCAGCTTGGCGGCAGACACAGCATACAATGAGCAGTTCTTC
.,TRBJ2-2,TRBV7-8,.,CASSAHCWNTGELFF,TGTGCCAGCAGCGCTCACTGCTGGAACACCGGGGAGCTGTTTTTT
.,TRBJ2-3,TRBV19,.,CASSTVALGTDTQYF,TGTGCCAGTAGTACGGTAGCCTTAGGAACAGATACGCAGTATTTT
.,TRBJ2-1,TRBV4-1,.,CASSQDRGTAYNEQFF,TGCGCCAGCAGCCAAGATCGCGGGACAGCCTACAATGAGCAGTTCTTC
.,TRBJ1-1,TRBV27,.,CASSPRLTTEAFF,TGTGCCAGCAGTCCACGACTGACCACTGAAGCTTTCTTT